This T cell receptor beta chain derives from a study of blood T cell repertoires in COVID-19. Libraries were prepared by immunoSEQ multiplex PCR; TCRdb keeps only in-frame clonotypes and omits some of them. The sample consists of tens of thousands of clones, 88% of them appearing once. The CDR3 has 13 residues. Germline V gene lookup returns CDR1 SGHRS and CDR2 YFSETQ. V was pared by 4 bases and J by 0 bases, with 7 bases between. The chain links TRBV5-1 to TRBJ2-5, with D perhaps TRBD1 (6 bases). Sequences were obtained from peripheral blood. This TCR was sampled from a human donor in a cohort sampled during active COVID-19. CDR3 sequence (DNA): TGCGCCAGCAGCGGGGACAACCAAGAGACCCAGTACTTC. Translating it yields CASSGDNQETQYF.